Listed below are T cell receptor beta chains from one sample, sequenced in a study of OX40 agonist ivuxolimab in advanced cancers. The table came from immunoSEQ multiplex PCR; TCRdb's copy has only in-frame clones and leaves some out. The sample carries about 85,000 clones, 70% to 90% recorded once. Sequenced here: CD4+ or CD8+ T cells sorted from blood, sampled in a trial of the OX40 agonist ivuxolimab. These TCRs come from an adult with an advanced solid tumor such as melanoma, head and neck, liver or kidney cancer. Both conserved end residues are part of each CDR3. Each record gives: J gene, D gene, clone size, V gene, CDR3 DNA, CDR3 protein. The D gene is left open where the match is weak. A clone size is listed for some rows: how often the clone was seen (once, few, many), or a class if it is expanded.

TRBJ1-1,TRBD1,few,TRBV14,TGTGCCAGCAGCCAAAAGTCGTGGACAGGGTTAGGATATACTGAAGCTTTCTTT,CASSQKSWTGLGYTEAFF
TRBJ1-1,NA,NA,TRBV6-5,TGTGCCAGCAGTTATATGGGGGGCACTGAAGCTTTCTTT,CASSYMGGTEAFF
TRBJ1-2,NA,NA,TRBV6-5,TGTGCCAGCAGCCGGCAGGGAAGGGGCTACACCTTC,CASSRQGRGYTF
TRBJ2-7,TRBD1,few,TRBV2,TGTGCCAATTCACCGGGACAGGGAGCCTACGAGCAGTACTTC,CANSPGQGAYEQYF
TRBJ2-1,TRBD1,NA,TRBV7-2,TGTGCCAGCAGGCCTAACAGGGGGCGGAGCGATGAGCAGTTCTTC,CASRPNRGRSDEQFF
TRBJ2-5,NA,NA,TRBV7-7,TGTGCTAGCAGCCCTTTAGGGATGCTCCAAGAGACCCAGTACTTC,CASSPLGMLQETQYF
TRBJ1-5,NA,NA,TRBV25-1,TGTGCCAGCAGTGGGCACGGGGAGTACAATCAGCCCCAGCATTTT,CASSGHGEYNQPQHF
TRBJ1-2,NA,NA,TRBV6-1,TGTGCCAGCAGTGAAGCTTACCGAAACTATGGCTACACCTTC,CASSEAYRNYGYTF
TRBJ1-5,NA,NA,TRBV2,TGTGCCAGCAGTGAAGAGACGGGTAGCAATCAGCCCCAGCATTTT,CASSEETGSNQPQHF
TRBJ2-7,NA,NA,TRBV7-2,TGTGCCAGCAGCTTAGACACCCCCTACGAGCAGTACTTC,CASSLDTPYEQYF
TRBJ1-2,NA,NA,TRBV11-2,TGTGCCAGCAGCTTATCCAACTATGGCTACACCTTC,CASSLSNYGYTF
TRBJ2-2,NA,NA,TRBV19,TGTGCCAGTAGTATAGTGGGGACCGGGGAGCTGTTTTTT,CASSIVGTGELFF
TRBJ1-1,NA,NA,TRBV18,TGTGCCAGCTCACCGTCGGGACGGTGGAACACTGAAGCTTTCTTT,CASSPSGRWNTEAFF
TRBJ1-2,TRBD1,NA,TRBV15,TGTGCCACCAGCAGAGATGGGACAGGCGCCCCCCGCTACACCTTC,CATSRDGTGAPRYTF
TRBJ2-6,NA,once,TRBV11-2,TGTGCCAGCAGCTTTCAGGTTTCTGGGGCCAACGTCCTGACTTTC,CASSFQVSGANVLTF
TRBJ2-7,NA,NA,TRBV28,TGTGCCAGCAGTTTGATTACCGGAGATGCGCTATTCGAGCAGTACTTC,CASSLITGDALFEQYF
TRBJ2-3,TRBD2,NA,TRBV12-5,TGTGCCCCTAGCGGGGGGGCCGGCACAGATACGCAGTATTTT,CAPSGGAGTDTQYF
TRBJ1-3,NA,once,TRBV19,TGTGCCAGTAGTGCCGGCGGGGCTGGAAACACCATATATTTT,CASSAGGAGNTIYF
TRBJ1-1,NA,few,TRBV7-9,TGTGCCAGCAGTTTGTTGGGCGGGAAAGCTTTCTTT,CASSLLGGKAFF
TRBJ2-7,NA,once,TRBV28,TGTGCCAGCAGTTTAACCCAGGCGAGCTCCTACGAGCAGTACTTC,CASSLTQASSYEQYF
TRBJ2-2,TRBD1,few,TRBV7-9,TGTGCCAGCAGCATGGACAGGGCGAACACCGGGGAGCTGTTTTTT,CASSMDRANTGELFF
TRBJ1-5,TRBD1,few,TRBV18,TGTGCCAGCTCACCCCTGGGACAGGGGGCGAATCAGCCCCAGCATTTT,CASSPLGQGANQPQHF
TRBJ1-1,NA,NA,TRBV7-3,TGTGCCAGCAGCTTAACAGGGTACACTGAAGCTTTCTTT,CASSLTGYTEAFF
TRBJ2-5,NA,NA,TRBV19,TGTGCCAGTAGTGGCCGGGACAGCGGGGAGACCCAGTACTTC,CASSGRDSGETQYF
TRBJ1-2,NA,once,TRBV19,TGTGCCAGCACCGCGGGCCCTTCATACTATGGCTACACCTTC,CASTAGPSYYGYTF
TRBJ1-2,TRBD1,NA,TRBV29-1,TGCAGCGCTACGGACAGGGTTATCGGCTACACCTTC,CSATDRVIGYTF
TRBJ1-1,NA,NA,TRBV4-3,TGCGCCAGCAGCCAAGAGGGGGGGAACACTGAAGCTTTCTTT,CASSQEGGNTEAFF
TRBJ2-3,NA,NA,TRBV4-1,TGCGCCAGCAGCCAAGATGCGCCACGCTCCACAGATACGCAGTATTTT,CASSQDAPRSTDTQYF
TRBJ2-5,NA,NA,TRBV6-6,TGTGCCAGCAGTTATAGAGGGGGCGGGGGAGAGACCCAGTACTTC,CASSYRGGGGETQYF
TRBJ2-5,NA,once,TRBV11-2,TGTGCCAGCAGCTTAGATAGAGAAGTAAAGACCCAGTACTTC,CASSLDREVKTQYF
TRBJ2-7,NA,NA,TRBV19,TGTGCCAGTAGTATAACCGCCCAGGGGATACCGTACGAGCAGTACTTC,CASSITAQGIPYEQYF
TRBJ1-1,NA,NA,TRBV28,TGTGCCAGCAGAGGACACTCCCCTGAAGCTTTCTTT,CASRGHSPEAFF
TRBJ2-3,TRBD2,NA,TRBV28,TGTGCCAGCCGCAAATTGAATTTGGGGGGGGGTTATACGCAGTATTTT,CASRKLNLGGGYTQYF
TRBJ2-7,NA,NA,TRBV18,TGTGCCAGCTCACCATTTCCGGACTCCTACGAGCAGTACTTC,CASSPFPDSYEQYF
TRBJ1-2,NA,NA,TRBV5-6,TGTGCCAGCAGCTTGTGGCCACGAAGCTATGGCTACACCTTC,CASSLWPRSYGYTF
TRBJ2-2,NA,NA,TRBV30,TGTGCCTGGAGTGTTCCCTTCTCGCCCGGGGAGCTGTTTTTT,CAWSVPFSPGELFF
TRBJ1-5,NA,NA,TRBV27,TGTGCCAGCAGTTCATGGAGGGAAGGCCACAATCAGCCCCAGCATTTT,CASSSWREGHNQPQHF
TRBJ2-7,NA,NA,TRBV28,TGTGCCAGCAGTTTCGGGGACGTGACGACCTACGAGCAGTACTTC,CASSFGDVTTYEQYF
TRBJ2-2,NA,NA,TRBV2,TGTGCCAGCAGACCTCGGGGTCCGGGGGCCGGGGAGCTGTTTTTT,CASRPRGPGAGELFF
TRBJ1-2,NA,NA,TRBV29-1,TGCAGCGTACCTCAAGTGTCAGGGCGGTCTGGCTACACCTTC,CSVPQVSGRSGYTF
TRBJ2-7,TRBD1,few,TRBV11-1,TGTGCCAGCAACAAAGACAGGGGAGACTACGAGCAGTACTTC,CASNKDRGDYEQYF
TRBJ2-6,NA,NA,TRBV5-4,TGTGCCAGCACCTCTGGACAGTCCGGCTCTGGGGCCAACGTCCTGACTTTC,CASTSGQSGSGANVLTF
TRBJ1-1,TRBD1,NA,TRBV12-5,TGTGCTAGTGGGCGACAGGGGCCGAACACTGAAGCTTTCTTT,CASGRQGPNTEAFF
TRBJ2-6,NA,NA,TRBV28,TGTGCCAGCAGTTCTCCCGGGAGCTCTGGGGCCAACGTCCTGACTTTC,CASSSPGSSGANVLTF
TRBJ1-6,NA,NA,TRBV4-3,TGCGCCAGCAGCACAGGGTCCAATTCACCCCTCCACTTT,CASSTGSNSPLHF
TRBJ1-6,TRBD1,NA,TRBV7-6,TGTGCCAGCAGCTCTACAGGGGCGAATTCACCCCTCCACTTT,CASSSTGANSPLHF
TRBJ2-7,NA,NA,TRBV6-5,TGTGCCAGCAGGGCATACGGCGAGCAGTACTTC,CASRAYGEQYF
TRBJ2-7,NA,NA,TRBV28,TGTGCCAGCAGTTTATCCCCTACCTACGAGCAGTACTTC,CASSLSPTYEQYF